Included here is one T cell receptor beta chain sequence, with context. These data belong to a study of pediatric ulcerative colitis. Measured with immunoSEQ multiplex PCR; TCRdb has only the in-frame clones, and not every one. The sample lists more than 15,000 clones, approximately 74% occurring once. Rectal tissue came from one to two pinch biopsies taken at colonoscopy. V lost 0 bases and J lost 3; bases outside the gene matches: 7. The CDR3 loop spans 16 amino acids. Germline assignment: CDR1 SGHRS and CDR2 YFSETQ. Sequencing was performed on gut tissue. The receptor was derived from a girl aged 10 to 17 with moderate ulcerative colitis. The gene calls are TRBV5-1 and TRBJ1-1; 8 nucleotides line up with TRBD1. CDR3 residues: CASSLGPRTGYTEAFF. The DNA for the CDR3 is TGCGCCAGCAGCTTGGGTCCCCGGACAGGGTACACTGAAGCTTTCTTT. The full variable domain, with the rest looked up from reference TRBV5-1 and TRBJ1-1, is KAGVTQTPRYLIKTRGQQVTLSCSPISGHRSVSWYQQTPGQGLQFLFEYFSETQRNKGNFPGRFSGRQFSNSRSEMNVSTLELGDSALYLCASSLGPRTGYTEAFFGQGTRLTVV.